The 3 T cell receptor beta chains below were found in one sample sequenced in a study of T cell clonotyping in hematopoietic cell transplantation. Assay used: immunoSEQ multiplex PCR; TCRdb lists only in-frame clones, some missing. Of around 40,000 clones in the sample, 85% to 95% were seen once. Time point of the sample: recipient sample about 28 days before transplant, after cytoreduction. This specimen consisted of peripheral blood mononuclear cells, obtained before stem cell transplant. These receptor sequences come from a middle-aged man with chronic myeloid leukemia. Some clones in this sample may be carry-over from other donors' samples.

This clone was seen just once. The chain recombines TRBV14 with TRBJ2-7; D call uncertain. This CDR3 spans 12 amino acids. The germline V gene has CDR1 SGHDN and CDR2 FVKESK. The V end lost 2 bases, the J end lost 1 base, and 3 bases lay between the germline ends. CDR3 region: CASSQYSYEQYF. The CDR3 coding sequence is TGTGCCAGCAGCCAATATTCCTACGAGCAGTACTTC. Full variable domain (remainder filled in from reference TRBV14 and TRBJ2-7): EAGVTQFPSHSVIEKGQTVTLRCDPISGHDNLYWYRRVMGKEIKFLLHFVKESKQDESGMPNNRFLAERTGGTYSTLKVQPAELEDSGVYFCASSQYSYEQYFGPGTRLTVT.

Only one count was recorded for this clone. The J gene is TRBJ1-6, the V gene TRBV30; possibly TRBD1 for D (6 bases). CDR3 length: 18 amino acids. Trimming took 2 bases from V and 2 from J, leaving 19 bases between them. CDR1 and CDR2 from the germline V gene are GTSNPN and SVGIG (reference sequence). CDR3 protein: CAWSTTADRYAYNSPLHF. The CDR3 DNA reads as TGTGCCTGGAGTACTACTGCGGACAGATATGCCTATAATTCACCCCTCCACTTT.

This chain links TRBV7-2 with TRBJ1-1; TRBD1 might be the D (5 bases). CDR3 length equals 14 residues. Germline values: CDR1 SGHTA, CDR2 FQGNSA. V was clipped by 7 bases and J by 4 bases, with 16 bases between them. The CDR3 loop is CASKAGGRITEAFF. The CDR3, as DNA: TGTGCCAGCAAGGCGGGGGGGAGGATCACTGAAGCTTTCTTT.